This TCR beta chain stems from a study of cytomegalovirus exposure and HLA in healthy donors. Study-wide points: As confirmed in vitro, a few CMV-associated chains were specific for CMV antigens.

On this clone: Its antigen is still unknown.

Measured with immunoSEQ multiplex PCR; TCRdb has only the in-frame clones, and not every one. The sample lists about 280,000 clones; around nine tenths were seen once. Per the germline V gene, CDR1 is SGHTA and CDR2 is FQGNSA. The ends lost 6 bases at V and 9 bases at J; junction bases unmatched: 8. The CDR3 sequence is 13 residues long. Sequencing was carried out using PBMCs. The rearrangement links TRBV7-2 to TRBJ2-1; 7 bases align to TRBD1. The source of this sequence is a young woman in good health and CMV-seronegative. The CDR3 protein is CASRRGRIGEQFF. The CDR3 bases are TGTGCCAGCAGAAGGGGGCGGATAGGTGAGCAGTTCTTC.